This TCR beta chain was sequenced for a study of type 1 regulatory T cells. Study at large: T-allo10 is a Tr1-enriched, alloantigen-specific CD4 T cell product made in vitro.

Turning to this clonotype: Its antigen is not identified.

The CDR3 has 15 amino acids. Trimming left V 3 bases short and J 7 bases short, with 17 bases between. CDR1 is SGHDT, CDR2 YYEEEE, per germline. TCRdb re-analysed the reads in MiXCR, keeping a single row per CDR3 protein. The sample includes roughly 60,000 distinct CDR3 sequences, 60% to 65% of them seen just once. Whole-study results and caveats: Type 1 regulatory T cells had a more restricted TCR repertoire than non-type 1 regulatory T cells.

This sequence was found in a human donor in good health. This chain links TRBV5-6 with TRBJ2-1; a weak D match, TRBD2 (6 bases). The sequencing input was cultured non-Tr1 T cells, either the whole culture or a sorted T cell fraction (not recorded which). The CDR3 loop is CASSSTSGVWNEQFF. CDR3 DNA sequence: TGTGCCAGCAGCTCGACTAGTGGGGTATGGAATGAGCAGTTCTTC.